The clone carrying this TCR beta chain was seen a handful of times. The antigen remains unidentified. Deletions cut 4 bases from V and 4 bases from J, with 14 bases between. The CDR3 runs to 14 residues. Germline V lookup: CDR1 SGHKS, CDR2 YYEKEE (reference sequence). This record belongs to a study of CD8 T cells in ankylosing spondylitis. Notes on the study in general: Enrichment of disease-linked clones was reportedly significant in matched ankylosing spondylitis synovial fluid. Past studies reported some motif variants in reactive arthritis synovial fluid and blood. Roughly eight highly homologous variants made up a TCR beta motif that seemed to typify ankylosing spondylitis blood.

Quantitative barcoded 5'-RACE was used to prepare TCR beta libraries. TCRdb used MiXCR to reprocess the 5' RACE reads, holding one entry per CDR3 protein. The table shows about 540,000 distinct CDR3 sequences, with roughly 12% occurring only once. The chain recombines TRBV5-5 with TRBJ1-1; D unresolved. Sequenced input: blood, either unsorted or a sorted T cell fraction (not recorded which). The clonotype comes from a male donor with ankylosing spondylitis. The CDR3 nucleotides read TGTGCCAGCAGCCCAAGGACCCCGGGCACTGAAGCTTTCTTT. Protein product: CASSPRTPGTEAFF.